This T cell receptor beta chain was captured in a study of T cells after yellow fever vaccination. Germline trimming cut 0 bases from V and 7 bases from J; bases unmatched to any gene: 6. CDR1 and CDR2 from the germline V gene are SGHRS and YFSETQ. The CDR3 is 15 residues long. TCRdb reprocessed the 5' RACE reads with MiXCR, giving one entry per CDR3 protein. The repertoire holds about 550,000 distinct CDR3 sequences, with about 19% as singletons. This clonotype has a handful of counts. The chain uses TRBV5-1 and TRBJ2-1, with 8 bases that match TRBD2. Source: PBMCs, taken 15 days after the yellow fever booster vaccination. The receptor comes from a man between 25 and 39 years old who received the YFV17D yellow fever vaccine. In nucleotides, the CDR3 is TGCGCCAGCAGCTTGGCAGCGGGAGATAATAATGAGCAGTTCTTC. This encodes CASSLAAGDNNEQFF.